This T cell receptor beta chain was profiled in a study of CD8 T cells in acute hepatitis C reinfection. Study-wide results and caveats: Follow-up repertoires were missing for chronically infected subjects. No group differed significantly in the high NS3-1073 repertoire diversity.

TCRdb's copy holds only in-frame clones and misses some; the assay was immunoSEQ multiplex PCR. The data show tens of thousands of clones, around 85% seen once. A remark on this clone: As yet, its antigen is unknown.

The time point denotes: naive CD8 control sorted from an acute-time-point sample. Germline V gives CDR1 DFQATT, CDR2 SNEGSKA (reference sequence). V lost 1 base, J lost 5 bases, and 5 bases lay in between. This CDR3 contains 11 residues. Input material: naive CD8+ T cells from PBMCs. The sequence was obtained from a woman aged 18 to 35 who spontaneously cleared hepatitis C infection. The chain recombines TRBV20-1 with TRBJ1-1, with unresolved D. The DNA for the CDR3 is TGCAGTGCTAGAGTGGGTACTGAAGCTTTCTTT. The encoded protein is CSARVGTEAFF.